Each of the 9 T cell receptor beta chains below was sequenced from the same sample in a study of blood T cell repertoires in COVID-19. Repertoires were generated with immunoSEQ multiplex PCR, while TCRdb's copy carries only in-frame clones and drops some. Of 25,000 to 35,000 clones listed, about nine tenths were seen once; the top ten hold more than 9%. The sequenced material came from peripheral blood. The receptors shown here come from a human donor with active COVID-19. The donor label of this sample is uncertain.

The rearrangement uses TRBV4-3 and TRBJ2-1, with 12 bases identical to TRBD2. The CDR3 extends over 17 amino acids. V lost 1 base and J lost 6; bases outside the gene matches: 7. Looked up from germline, CDR1 is LGHNA and CDR2 is YSLEER. The DNA for the CDR3 is TGCGCCAGCAGCCAAGTGACTAGCGGGAGAAGGGGCAATGAGCAGTTCTTC. Translated, it gives CASSQVTSGRRGNEQFF.

This clone was seen only once. V usage is TRBV9 and J usage is TRBJ1-6; no clear D. Trimming shortened V by 0 bases and J by 7 bases, and 8 bases separated the two germline ends. CDR1 and CDR2 (germline): SGDLS, YYNGEE. This CDR3 region has 14 residues. In nucleotides, the CDR3 is TGTGCCAGCAGCGTAGGGCAGAACAATTCACCCCTCCACTTT. Translation gives CASSVGQNNSPLHF.

The chain joins TRBV24-1 to TRBJ2-5; TRBD2 agrees at 12 bases. CDR1 is KGHDR, CDR2 SFDVKD, per germline. CDR3 length equals 17 residues. V shed 4 bases, J shed 0 bases, and the junction held 5 bases outside the gene matches. The CDR3 coding sequence is TGTGCCACCAGTGACGGGACTAGCGGGCTATACCAAGAGACCCAGTACTTC. Translated: CATSDGTSGLYQETQYF.

The rearrangement joins TRBV5-4 to TRBJ2-3; TRBD2 matches at 7 bases. V shed 2 bases and J 2 bases; nucleotides not matched to a gene: 2. The CDR3 spans 14 residues. Germline-derived CDR1 and CDR2 are SGHNT and YYREEE (reference sequence). The CDR3 protein is CASSLGLVTDTQYF. In DNA, the CDR3 is TGTGCCAGCAGCTTAGGACTAGTCACAGATACGCAGTATTTT.

This clone was seen only a few times. The chain joins TRBV28 to TRBJ2-7, with D perhaps TRBD1 (5 bases). Germline V gene sequence: CDR1 MDHEN, CDR2 SYDVKM. The CDR3 is 14 residues long. V lost 8 bases to trimming and J lost 3 bases, with 17 bases between them. The CDR3 is CASGQGGQIYEQYF. As DNA, the CDR3 is TGTGCCAGCGGCCAGGGTGGTCAGATCTACGAGCAGTACTTC. Complete variable domain (other parts from reference TRBV28 and TRBJ2-7): DVKVTQSSRYLVKRTGEKVFLECVQDMDHENMFWYRQDPGLGLRLIYFSYDVKMKEKGDIPEGYSVSREKKERFSLILESASTNQTSMYLCASGQGGQIYEQYFGPGTRLTVT.

For the CDR3, the DNA is TGTGCCAGCTCACCTGGACAGGGTGGCGAGCAGTACTTC. It translates to CASSPGQGGEQYF. The rearrangement links TRBV18 to TRBJ2-7; 8 bases fit TRBD1. V lost 3 bases to trimming and J lost 6 bases; unmatched junction nucleotides: 4. Looked up from germline, CDR1 is KGHSH and CDR2 is LQKENI. This CDR3 is 13 amino acids long.

The J gene is TRBJ1-6, the V gene TRBV2; a possible D gene is TRBD1 (6 bases). The CDR3 is 15 amino acids. The germline CDR1 and CDR2 sequences are SNHLY and FYNNEI. Trimming removed 4 bases at V and 10 bases at J, with 17 bases between. Here the CDR3 DNA reads TGTGCCAGCAGTGGCCAGGGGAAAAGGGACTCACCCCTCCACTTT. Translated, it gives CASSGQGKRDSPLHF. Based on the CDR3 plus reference TRBV2 and TRBJ1-6, the full variable domain is EPEVTQTPSHQVTQMGQEVILRCVPISNHLYFYWYRQILGQKVEFLVSFYNNEISEKSEIFDDQFSVERPDGSNFTLKIRSTKLEDSAMYFCASSGQGKRDSPLHFGNGTRLTVT.

The CDR3 protein is CASSLGMAGKRAEIRGDTQYF. The CDR3 DNA reads as TGTGCCAGCAGTTTAGGTATGGCGGGAAAACGGGCGGAGATAAGGGGAGATACGCAGTATTTT. This chain links TRBV27 with TRBJ2-3; tentative D call: TRBD2 (6 bases). This CDR3 has 21 residues. Germline loops: CDR1 MNHEY, CDR2 SMNVEV (reference sequence). V lost 2 bases to trimming and J lost 5 bases, with 32 bases between them.

This clone was recorded a few times. This chain links TRBV7-3 with TRBJ2-5, with TRBD2 matching 8 bases. CDR1 is SGHTA, CDR2 FQGTGA, per germline. CDR3 length equals 16 residues. The V segment lost 5 bases and the J segment 1 base; nucleotides outside the gene matches: 9. CDR3 region: CASSAQGLGGQETQYF. CDR3 DNA sequence: TGTGCCAGCAGCGCCCAGGGACTAGGGGGCCAAGAGACCCAGTACTTC.